This T cell receptor beta chain was documented in a study of T cells in tumors after PD-1 blockade. Produced via immunoSEQ multiplex PCR; TCRdb's table is partial and in-frame only. The data contain just under 65,000 clones, about 74% of them singletons. Note on this clone: Its antigen is currently unknown.

General study findings and limits: Blood contained about 43% of the tumor's TCR clonotypes.

The CDR3 length is 17 residues. Germline V gene lookup returns CDR1 LNHDA and CDR2 SQIVND (reference sequence). The ends were cut back, 7 bases at V and 4 bases at J, with 20 bases in the middle. V gene TRBV19 combines with J gene TRBJ2-6, with a tentative D call TRBD1 (6 bases). Specimen: PBMCs, collected after anti-PD-1 treatment. The sequence came from a human donor with basal cell carcinoma. CDR3 coding DNA: TGTGCCAGTACCAAACTTCAGGGCCAGGGGGGGGCCAACGTCCTGACTTTC. It translates to CASTKLQGQGGANVLTF.